This T cell receptor beta chain was obtained from a study of T cell responses to AZD1222 COVID-19 vaccine. The CDR3 runs to 15 residues. V lost 4 bases to trimming and J lost 5 bases, with 14 bases between them. CDR1 is MDHEN, CDR2 SYDVKM, per germline. Clones were read by immunoSEQ multiplex PCR, and TCRdb kept only the in-frame ones, dropping some. Of about 170,000 clones in the sample, around nine tenths were seen once. The count of this clone is one. This chain links TRBV28 with TRBJ2-2, with D possibly being TRBD2 (5 bases). This TCR came from an adult in good health. This material consisted of peripheral blood, taken on day 0 of AZD1222 vaccination. For the CDR3, the DNA is TGTGCCAGCAGTTCCGTAGCCGGGGTAACCGGGGAGCTGTTTTTT. This codes for CASSSVAGVTGELFF.